The sequence of this T cell receptor (beta chain) was determined in a study of long-term antiretroviral therapy in people with HIV. Study-wide results and caveats: Unavailable data included ART adherence, viral resistance and therapy changes (switches in treatment). Clones with expansion before ART led the repertoire at all time points. HIV repertoire CDR3 lengths ranged less widely than those of controls.

United States facilities provided treatment to all participants with HIV. This clone counts as large. Antigen unknown. Sequencing used immunoSEQ v3.0 at survey level. Assay: immunoSEQ multiplex PCR; the TCRdb copy retains only in-frame clones and omits some. The sample records roughly 17,000 clones, roughly 77% being singletons. The clonotype comes from a man aged 18 to 35 with HIV. Sequenced here: unsorted PBMCs, sampled 0.3 years after starting antiretroviral therapy.

CDR3 DNA: TGTGCCAGTAGTCCGCGGGGGGTGTCATACAATGAGCAGTTCTTC. It translates to CASSPRGVSYNEQFF. This chain joins TRBV19 and TRBJ2-1, with 8 positions matching TRBD2. This CDR3 is built from 15 residues. The J segment lost 4 bases and the V segment lost 5 bases, leaving 7 bases of the junction unmatched. Germline V gene lookup returns CDR1 LNHDA and CDR2 SQIVND (reference sequence).